This TCR beta chain stems from a study of siplizumab effects on memory and regulatory T cells. Study-wide results and caveats: Roughly 75-95% of dividing CD4+ or CD8+ clones were without an attributable naive or memory phenotype. Most alloreactive clones went unmapped to unstimulated subsets; only a minor fraction mapped. The mean Treg-derived percentage of mappable alloreactive CD4+ clones was approximately 69% with siplizumab compared with roughly 26% in controls.

The CDR3 contains 14 residues. V gave up 0 bases and J gave up 8 bases, with 11 bases separating them. Germline V CDR1 and CDR2: WNHNN, SYGVQD (reference sequence). In the case of this clone: Its antigen is not known.

Around 100,000 TCR templates underwent assay in every sample. The assay was immunoSEQ multiplex PCR, and TCRdb's table has in-frame clones only and misses some. The sample has 99,000 or so clones; roughly 94% are singletons. The TCR comes from a human donor in good health. The chain couples TRBV10-1 to TRBJ2-1; D might be TRBD2 (5 bases). Material for sequencing was non-Treg CD4+ T cells sorted from blood. CDR3 DNA: TGCGCCAGCAGTGAGTCACTAGTTATCGATGAGCAGTTCTTC. It encodes CASSESLVIDEQFF.